This T cell receptor (beta chain) originates from a study of T cell repertoires in cytomegalovirus infection. Study-level information: Carrying CMV and the relevant HLA type showed in public TCR beta signatures. Study-wide points: HLA-C-restricted CMV-specific TCR beta clonotypes were dominant in the ex vivo response.

This clonotype was picked up many times. Its antigen remains unidentified. Germline CDR1 and CDR2: SGHVS and FQNEAQ. The V gene lost 5 bases and the J gene lost 2 bases, with 13 bases spanning the gap. The CDR3 contains 14 residues. One entry per CDR3 protein results from TCRdb running MiXCR on the reads. Here the sample spans over 100,000 distinct CDR3 sequences, 10% being singletons. The gene calls are TRBV7-8 and TRBJ2-7; D might be TRBD1 or TRBD2, each matching 5 bases. The TCR comes from a human donor in good health (CMV status not recorded). Some clones in this sample may be carry-over from other donors' samples. The sequenced sample consisted of PBMCs, sequenced either directly or after in vitro stimulation (not recorded which). The CDR3 region has the DNA TGTGCCAGCAGCCCGGGACGGATAACCTACGAGCAGTACGTC. Its protein is CASSPGRITYEQYV.